The 13 T cell receptor beta chains below were found in one sample sequenced in a study of response to subunit inactivated influenza vaccine (dated by TCRdb to 2016 to 2018). The library was prepared using RT-PCR. Sequenced on an Illumina HiSeq 2500. TCRdb cleaned the public reads at Q25 with fastp, built clones with MiXCR and kept in-frame beta chains. Rows are combined by CDR3 protein, so each entry shows the most common genes and DNA. The sample table contains approximately 730,000 distinct CDR3 sequences; only one count was recorded for approximately 15% of them. The top ten clonotypes cover around 6.5% of the sample. The starting material was PBMCs from blood, obtained around 14 days before vaccination. The source is a man in his forties or fifties who received an inactivated influenza vaccine. Donor details come from another sample of the same person, matched by shared clones.

The chain recombines TRBV2 with TRBJ2-6; D possibly corresponds to TRBD1 (6 bases). The germline gives CDR1 SNHLY, CDR2 FYNNEI. V dropped 6 bases and J dropped 3 bases, with 21 bases sitting between them. CDR3 length equals 18 residues. In DNA form, the CDR3 reads TGTGCCAGCAGCAATCAAAATCTCAGGGGAGATGGGGCCAACGTCCTGACTTTC. Translating it yields CASSNQNLRGDGANVLTF.

The chain combines TRBV6-2 or TRBV6-3 with TRBJ2-5; 9 bases align to TRBD2. The CDR3 extends over 15 amino acids. Germline V gene sequence: CDR1 MNHEY, CDR2 SVGEGT. J was trimmed by 3 bases and V by 9 bases; bases with no gene match: 11. The CDR3 spells CASRRAGGPEETQYF. The DNA for the CDR3 is TGTGCCAGTCGACGGGCGGGGGGGCCCGAAGAGACCCAGTACTTC.

This clonotype was picked up many times. This rearrangement joins TRBV25-1 to TRBJ2-7, with D perhaps matching TRBD1 (6 bases). Germline V gives CDR1 MGHDK, CDR2 SYGVNS. V lost 6 bases and J lost 3, with 12 bases in between. CDR3 length equals 13 residues. For the CDR3, the DNA is TGTGCCAGCAGCGACGACAGGAACTACGAGCAGTACTTC. Amino acid sequence: CASSDDRNYEQYF.

This clonotype has only a few counts. The chain carries TRBV9 and TRBJ1-6; D may be TRBD1 (5 bases). Germline CDR1 reads SGDLS; CDR2 reads YYNGEE. The CDR3 has 14 residues. Trimming stripped 4 bases from V and 5 bases from J, with 10 bases between. The CDR3 coding sequence is TGTGCCAGCAGCAAACAGACAGATAATTCACCCCTCCACTTT. This sequence encodes CASSKQTDNSPLHF. Supplemented by reference TRBV9 and TRBJ1-6, the full variable domain reads DSGVTQTPKHLITATGQRVTLRCSPRSGDLSVYWYQQSLDQGLQFLIQYYNGEERAKGNILERFSAQQFPDLHSELNLSSLELGDSALYFCASSKQTDNSPLHFGNGTRLTVT.

This clonotype was observed a few times. The J gene is TRBJ2-2, the V gene TRBV7-3; 12 bases map to TRBD2. This CDR3 contains 17 residues. V lost 0 bases and J lost 6; bases outside the gene matches: 5. Germline loops: CDR1 SGHTA, CDR2 FQGTGA. CDR3 bases: TGTGCCAGCAGCTTAACTGGCTCTAGCGGGAGGGCCGGGGAGCTGTTTTTT. Amino acid sequence: CASSLTGSSGRAGELFF.

The rearrangement joins TRBV28 to TRBJ1-3, with a tentative D call TRBD1 (5 bases). Trimming pared 8 bases from V and 3 bases from J, leaving 20 bases between. The CDR3 sequence is 16 residues long. Germline lookup yields CDR1 MDHEN and CDR2 SYDVKM. The CDR3 DNA reads as TGTGCCAGCGCACCCGGGGGTTCTTTCTATGGAAACACCATATATTTT. It translates to CASAPGGSFYGNTIYF.

This clonotype was observed a few times. V and J are TRBV11-2 and TRBJ2-4; 8 positions match TRBD1. V shed 1 base and J 7 bases; nucleotides not matched to a gene: 6. Germline V gene data show CDR1 as SGHAT and CDR2 as FQNNGV. This CDR3 region has 15 residues. CDR3 nucleotide sequence: TGTGCCAGCAGCTTAGGAGCAGGGGGCAACAACATTCAGTACTTC. Translated, it gives CASSLGAGGNNIQYF.

The genes are TRBV7-2 and TRBJ2-7; possibly TRBD1 for D (6 bases). The CDR3 has 13 amino acids. Deletions cut 4 bases from V and 7 bases from J, with 14 bases between. Germline assignment: CDR1 SGHTA and CDR2 FQGNSA. The CDR3 here is CASSSRDTVEQYF. CDR3 in DNA: TGTGCCAGCAGCTCCCGGGACACCGTAGAGCAGTACTTC.

This chain links TRBV11-1 with TRBJ1-1, with 11 bases fitting TRBD1. The V and J ends lost 4 bases and 0 bases, in that order; junction bases with no gene match: 13. The germline gives CDR1 SGHAT, CDR2 FQDESV (reference sequence). The CDR3 spans 19 residues. The CDR3 region is CASSSEAGGQGEMNTEAFF. The DNA of the CDR3 is TGTGCCAGCAGCTCAGAGGCTGGGGGACAGGGGGAAATGAACACTGAAGCTTTCTTT.

This sequence joins TRBV12-3 or TRBV12-4 and TRBJ2-5; TRBD2 is a possible D gene (6 bases). The CDR3 spans 14 residues. V lost 2 bases, J lost 5 bases, and 12 bases lay in between. The CDR3: CASSLSARGETQYF. CDR3 coding DNA: TGTGCCAGCAGTTTATCCGCTCGGGGGGAGACCCAGTACTTC.

The chain combines TRBV14 with TRBJ2-7, with a weak D call TRBD1 (5 bases). Germline values: CDR1 SGHDN, CDR2 FVKESK. There are 14 residues in the CDR3. Trimming stripped 4 bases from V and 4 bases from J, with 14 bases between. The CDR3 coding sequence is TGTGCCAGCAGCCCGGTGCCAGGGCGGTACGAGCAGTACTTC. Translating gives CASSPVPGRYEQYF.

The chain joins TRBV7-8 to TRBJ2-3, with TRBD2 matching 13 bases. Germline CDR1 SGHVS, CDR2 FQNEAQ. V was pared by 5 bases and J by 0 bases, with 8 bases of the junction left unmatched. The CDR3 has 18 residues. The CDR3 DNA sequence: TGTGCCAGCAGCCTCCGGGCACTAGCGGGGGGGAGCACAGATACGCAGTATTTT. Amino acids: CASSLRALAGGSTDTQYF.

The gene calls are TRBV25-1 and TRBJ2-3; D perhaps matches TRBD2 (5 bases). Germline CDR1 MGHDK, CDR2 SYGVNS. V gave up 3 bases and J gave up 5 bases, with 6 bases separating them. The CDR3 consists of 12 residues. CDR3 in amino acids: CASSDGVDTQYF. DNA for the CDR3: TGTGCCAGCAGTGACGGGGTAGATACGCAGTATTTT.